This T cell receptor beta chain was sequenced for a study of blood T cell repertoires in COVID-19. Across the whole study: Researchers got acute and convalescent COVID-19 samples from the United States, Italy and Spain. Sample material is recorded as cDNA or gDNA derived from T cells, B-cell-depleted T cells, or PBMCs.

This CDR3 spans 15 amino acids. The V gene end was trimmed by 4 bases and the J gene end by 5 bases; junction bases not matched to a gene: 5. From germline, CDR1 is LNHDA and CDR2 SQIVND (reference sequence). Measured with immunoSEQ multiplex PCR; TCRdb has only the in-frame clones, and not every one. The sample lists about 110,000 clones, about 85% occurring once. The clonotype comes from a human donor in a cohort sampled during active COVID-19. Sequenced input: peripheral blood. The chain carries TRBV19 and TRBJ1-6; the match to TRBD1 covers 7 bases. In DNA form, the CDR3 reads TGTGCCAGTAGTACACCGACAGGGAATAATTCACCCCTCCACTTT. Its protein is CASSTPTGNNSPLHF.